A selection of T cell receptor beta chains follows, all from one sample in a study of blood T cell repertoires in COVID-19. Data came from immunoSEQ multiplex PCR; TCRdb stores just in-frame clones and leaves some out. The sample has around 160,000 clones, just under 80% seen once. Sequencing used peripheral blood. The receptors shown here come from an elderly woman with acute or convalescent COVID-19. The CDR3 runs from the conserved cysteine through the conserved F or W. D genes are given only for firm matches. Clone size is shown for a subset of rows, as once, few, many or a class of expanded clone.

clone_size d_call j_call v_call cdr3_nt cdr3_aa
NA TRBD1 TRBJ2-3 TRBV7-2 TGTGCCAGCAGCCCACGACAGGGGGCAGATACGCAGTATTTT CASSPRQGADTQYF
once NA TRBJ1-1 TRBV14 TGTGCCAGCAGCCCCTATGGCCGGGGGATAGCTTTCTTT CASSPYGRGIAFF
NA TRBD1 TRBJ1-5 TRBV6-5 TGTGCCAGCAGTTGGGACAGTCATCAGCCCCAGCATTTT CASSWDSHQPQHF
NA TRBD2 TRBJ2-5 TRBV28 TGTGCCAGCAGTTTTAGCGGGAGAGAGACCCAGTACTTC CASSFSGRETQYF
NA TRBD1 TRBJ1-2 TRBV30 TGTGCCTGGAGTACCAGACAGGGGGGTGGCTACACCTTC CAWSTRQGGGYTF
once NA TRBJ2-7 TRBV6-2/TRBV6-3 TGTGCCAGCAGTTACCGACGGGACTACGAGCAGTACTTC CASSYRRDYEQYF
NA NA TRBJ2-1 TRBV6-1 TGTGCCAGCAGTGACATGGACAGTCGGACTGAGCAGTTCTTC CASSDMDSRTEQFF
NA NA TRBJ1-4 TRBV7-9 TGTGCCAGCAGCTTAGTTGGAGGGTTGGGGGAAAAACTGTTTTTT CASSLVGGLGEKLFF
NA TRBD2 TRBJ2-1 TRBV29-1 TGCAGCGTTGTGCCGCTTCGGACTAGCGTCTACAATGAGCAGTTCTTC CSVVPLRTSVYNEQFF
NA TRBD1 TRBJ2-1 TRBV4-1 TGCGCCAGCAGCCACCTGGACAGGGGGCGGACTATTGAGCAGTTCTTC CASSHLDRGRTIEQFF
NA NA TRBJ2-5 TRBV3-1/TRBV3-2 TGTGCCAGCAGCTCCGGGGTTTCCAAGGGAGAGACCCAGTACTTC CASSSGVSKGETQYF
NA NA TRBJ2-7 TRBV28 TGTGCCAGCAGTTTATCACAGGGATCCTTTGGGGAGCAGTACTTC CASSLSQGSFGEQYF